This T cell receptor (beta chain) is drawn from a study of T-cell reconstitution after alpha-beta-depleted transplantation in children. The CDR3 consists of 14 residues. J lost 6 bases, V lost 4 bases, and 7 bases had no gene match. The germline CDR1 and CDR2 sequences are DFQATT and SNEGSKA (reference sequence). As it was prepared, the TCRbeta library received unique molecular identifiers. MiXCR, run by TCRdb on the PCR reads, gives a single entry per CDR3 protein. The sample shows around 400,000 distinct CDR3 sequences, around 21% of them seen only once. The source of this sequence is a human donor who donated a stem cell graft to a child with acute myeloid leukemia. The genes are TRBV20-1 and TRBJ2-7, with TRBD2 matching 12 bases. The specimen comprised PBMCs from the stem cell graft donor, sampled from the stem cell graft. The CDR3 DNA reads TGCAGTGCTACCTTTGGACTAGCGGGAATCGAGCAGTACTTC. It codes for CSATFGLAGIEQYF.